The 30 T cell receptor beta chains listed next were all sequenced from one sample in a study of CD8 T cells in ankylosing spondylitis. TCRdb re-analysed the 5' RACE reads in MiXCR, keeping a single row per CDR3 protein. The profile covers a few hundred thousand distinct CDR3 sequences, with over 9.5% appearing a single time and about 19% taken by the ten largest. Input material: blood, either unsorted or a sorted T cell fraction (not recorded which). Receptor source: a male donor with ankylosing spondylitis or in good health (not recorded which).

The J gene is TRBJ2-7, the V gene TRBV7-2; D not resolved. The germline V and J ends were trimmed by 1 base and 6 bases, with 7 bases remaining between them. The CDR3 covers 12 residues. The V gene's germline CDR1 is SGHTA and CDR2 FQGNSA. CDR3 amino acids: CASSLGMGEQYF. CDR3 DNA: TGTGCCAGCAGCTTAGGAATGGGCGAGCAGTACTTC.

J is TRBJ2-7 and V is TRBV27, with TRBD2 matching 15 bases. Per germline, CDR1 MNHEY and CDR2 SMNVEV (reference sequence). Trimming removed 5 bases from V and 2 bases from J; junction bases left unmatched: 10. There are 18 residues in the CDR3. The DNA of the CDR3 is TGTGCCAGCAGTACTAGTTGGGGACTAGCGGGGGGTGCCTACGAGCAGTACTTC. As protein: CASSTSWGLAGGAYEQYF.

This clonotype was seen more than once but under ten times. The chain links TRBV7-3 to TRBJ2-5; D is unclear. Germline V gene data show CDR1 as SGHTA and CDR2 as FQGTGA. This CDR3 has 15 residues. V shed 1 base and J shed 0 bases, with 9 bases lying between them. CDR3 sequence: CASSLNFGYQETQYF. In DNA form, the CDR3 reads TGTGCCAGCAGCTTAAATTTCGGGTACCAAGAGACCCAGTACTTC.

This clonotype was seen ten or more times. The chain carries TRBV12-1 and TRBJ2-2; TRBD2 was called by the table and not checked on the DNA. TRBV12-1 is a pseudogene locus. CDR3 length: 15 residues. The CDR3 spells CASSPGTSDTGELFF. CDR3 in DNA: TGTGCCAGCAGTCCCGGGACTAGCGACACCGGGGAGCTGTTTTTT.

The J gene is TRBJ1-2, the V gene TRBV29-1; TRBD1 matches at 10 bases. Germline V CDR1 and CDR2: SQVTM, ANQGSEA. J was trimmed by 2 bases and V by 3 bases; bases with no gene match: 6. The CDR3 extends over 15 amino acids. CDR3 nucleotides: TGCAGCGTTGAGTGGACGGACAGGGGGAACTATGGCTACACCTTC. Protein: CSVEWTDRGNYGYTF. The variable domain in full, with the rest retrieved from reference TRBV29-1 and TRBJ1-2, is SAVISQKPSRDICQRGTSLTIQCQVDSQVTMMFWYRQQPGQSLTLIATANQGSEATYESGFVIDKFPISRPNLTFSTLTVSNMSPEDSSIYLCSVEWTDRGNYGYTFGSGTRLTVV.

This sequence joins TRBV7-9 and TRBJ1-1; no definite D call. Trimming took 1 base from V and 11 from J, leaving 8 bases between them. The germline CDR1 and CDR2 sequences are SEHNR and FQNEAQ (reference sequence). CDR3 length equals 11 residues. The CDR3 reads CASSLDPPAFF. CDR3 nucleotides: TGTGCCAGCAGCTTAGACCCTCCGGCTTTCTTT.

This clonotype has only a few counts. The J gene is TRBJ1-5, the V gene TRBV5-6; weak D call: TRBD1 (5 bases). Germline CDR1 reads SGHDT; CDR2 reads YYEEEE. Trimming left V 6 bases short and J 0 bases short, with 22 bases between. The length of the CDR3 is 18 residues. CDR3 amino acids: CASTRRLDQGYSNQPQHF. For the CDR3, the DNA is TGTGCCAGCACCCGGAGGCTGGACCAGGGATATAGCAATCAGCCCCAGCATTTT.

This clonotype was recorded at least ten times. V usage is TRBV6-1 and J usage is TRBJ2-3; tentatively, D is TRBD2 (6 bases). CDR3 length: 14 amino acids. The V and J ends lost 2 bases and 2 bases respectively, with 8 bases between them. Germline CDR1 MNHNS, CDR2 SASEGT. The CDR3 loop reads CASSERDSTDTQYF. CDR3 coding DNA: TGTGCCAGCAGTGAAAGGGACTCCACAGATACGCAGTATTTT.

The sample holds a few counts of this clonotype. V gene TRBV7-8 combines with J gene TRBJ2-5, with 8 bases that match TRBD1. Germline-derived CDR1 and CDR2 are SGHVS and FQNEAQ. V lost 3 bases and J lost 3; bases outside the gene matches: 12. This CDR3 comprises 17 residues. This CDR3 is CASSFYIQGAREETQYF. As DNA, the CDR3 is TGTGCCAGCAGCTTTTATATTCAGGGGGCCCGGGAAGAGACCCAGTACTTC.

Ten or more counts support this clonotype. J is TRBJ2-7 and V is TRBV12-3 or TRBV12-4, with a possible D match to TRBD2 (6 bases). This CDR3 comprises 13 residues. Between the trimmed V and J ends, which lost 3 bases and 6 bases, there was a span of 12 bases. The CDR3 spells CASSFLGAGEQYF. CDR3 in DNA: TGTGCCAGCAGTTTTCTGGGAGCGGGCGAGCAGTACTTC.

This clonotype was counted a few times. The CDR3 nucleotides read TGTGCCAGCAGCCGGGGAGCGGGGGGGGTGAATGAGCAGTTCTTC. It yields the protein CASSRGAGGVNEQFF. The chain links TRBV5-6 to TRBJ2-1, with 10 bases aligning to TRBD2. Germline CDR1 is SGHDT and CDR2 is YYEEEE. The V segment lost 4 bases and the J segment 7 bases; nucleotides outside the gene matches: 8. The CDR3 loop spans 15 amino acids.

This clonotype appeared a few times. The CDR3 is CSAGTRGHTDTQYF. In DNA form, the CDR3 reads TGCAGTGCTGGCACGCGGGGGCACACAGATACGCAGTATTTT. This chain connects TRBV20-1 to TRBJ2-3, with D maybe TRBD2 (7 bases). This CDR3 is 14 amino acids long. Germline lookup yields CDR1 DFQATT and CDR2 SNEGSKA (reference sequence). Trimming took 5 bases from V and 2 from J, leaving 14 bases between them.

This clonotype was detected only a few times. The gene calls are TRBV7-9 and TRBJ2-7; 7 nucleotides line up with TRBD1. The germline CDR1 and CDR2 sequences are SEHNR and FQNEAQ (reference sequence). V shed 4 bases and J 0 bases; nucleotides not matched to a gene: 6. The CDR3 is 15 amino acids. The CDR3 reads CASSSSGDSSYEQYF. The DNA for the CDR3 is TGTGCCAGCAGCTCCTCCGGGGACAGCTCCTACGAGCAGTACTTC.

This clonotype occurred many times. V and J are TRBV11-3 and TRBJ2-3, with D perhaps being TRBD1 or TRBD2 (5 bases each). Germline CDR1 reads SGHNT; CDR2 reads YENEEA. CDR3 length: 15 residues. Trimming cost V 3 bases and J 1 base, with 11 bases left between them. The CDR3 DNA follows: TGTGCCAGCAGCTTGTCGGGGCCGGGCACAGATACGCAGTATTTT. Translation gives CASSLSGPGTDTQYF.

This clonotype was counted many times. In DNA form, the CDR3 reads TGCAGTGGCACAATGGGGCGCCAAGAGACCCAGTACTTC. It codes for CSGTMGRQETQYF. This chain links TRBV20-1 with TRBJ2-5; D is possibly TRBD1 (5 bases). Germline CDR1 and CDR2: DFQATT and SNEGSKA (reference sequence). V lost 7 bases and J lost 1, with 13 bases in between. This CDR3 spans 13 amino acids.

The chain carries TRBV7-2 and TRBJ1-2, with TRBD1 identical over 9 bases. The CDR3 consists of 17 residues. Per germline, CDR1 SGHTA and CDR2 FQGNSA. V lost 1 base to trimming and J lost 5 bases; unmatched junction nucleotides: 11. CDR3 protein: CASSLEPGQGNFYGYTF. As DNA, the CDR3 is TGTGCCAGCAGCTTAGAGCCGGGACAGGGTAACTTTTATGGCTACACCTTC.

This clonotype was counted ten times or more. The gene calls are TRBV3-1 and TRBJ2-3; D gene ambiguous. From germline, CDR1 is LGHDT and CDR2 YNNKEL (reference sequence). The CDR3 has 15 amino acids. V was shortened by 2 bases and J by 6 bases, with 15 bases between the two germline ends. Here the CDR3 DNA reads TGTGCCAGCAGCCAAAATTCGAAGGCTTCTGATACGCAGTATTTT. This encodes CASSQNSKASDTQYF.

This clonotype was seen many times. The J gene is TRBJ1-1, the V gene TRBV7-6; D unresolved. This CDR3 spans 13 amino acids. Trimming removed 4 bases from V and 0 bases from J, with 6 bases in between. The germline V gene encodes CDR1 SGHVS and CDR2 FNYEAQ. CDR3 nucleotide sequence: TGTGCCAGCAGCTCGACCCTGAACACTGAAGCTTTCTTT. This codes for CASSSTLNTEAFF. The whole variable domain, remainder taken from reference TRBV7-6 and TRBJ1-1, is GAGVSQSPRYKVTKRGQDVALRCDPISGHVSLYWYRQALGQGPEFLTYFNYEAQQDKSGLPNDRFSAERPEGSISTLTIQRTEQRDSAMYRCASSSTLNTEAFFGQGTRLTVV.

This clonotype was seen a handful of times. The V gene is TRBV20-1, the J gene TRBJ2-7; 8 positions match TRBD2. Germline trimming cut 3 bases from V and 2 bases from J; bases unmatched to any gene: 18. The CDR3 is made up of 18 amino acids. The V gene's germline CDR1 is DFQATT and CDR2 SNEGSKA (reference sequence). The CDR3 here is CSARGPGGRGQDPYEQYF. The CDR3 coding sequence is TGCAGTGCTAGGGGGCCGGGGGGGCGAGGCCAAGATCCCTACGAGCAGTACTTC.

This clonotype was detected many times. The CDR3 nucleotides are TGTGCCAGCAGCCAAGGCCACTCCCCAGGACAGGGGATCAAGAACACTGAAGCTTTCTTT. It encodes CASSQGHSPGQGIKNTEAFF. V and J are TRBV3-1 and TRBJ1-1; 9 bases fit TRBD1. This CDR3 has 20 residues. The germline V gene encodes CDR1 LGHDT and CDR2 YNNKEL (reference sequence). The V and J ends lost 1 base and 1 base, in that order; junction bases with no gene match: 16.

This clonotype showed up just a few times. V gene TRBV7-2 combines with J gene TRBJ1-4; D unclear. V lost 5 bases, J lost 8 bases, and 21 bases lay in between. This CDR3 is built from 16 residues. CDR1 and CDR2 (germline): SGHTA, FQGNSA. CDR3 residues: CASSPLGIPGEEKLFF. CDR3 DNA: TGTGCCAGCAGCCCGCTGGGGATCCCCGGCGAGGAAAAACTGTTTTTT.

The chain uses TRBV27 and TRBJ1-1; D is unclear. The CDR3 has 14 amino acids. CDR1 MNHEY and CDR2 SMNVEV come from the germline V gene (reference sequence). V lost 3 bases, J lost 3 bases, and 11 bases lay in between. CDR3 in DNA: TGTGCCAGCAGTTTCTGGGGAGGTGACACTGAAGCTTTCTTT. Its protein is CASSFWGGDTEAFF.

This chain connects TRBV7-2 to TRBJ2-7, with no clear D. The V gene lost 1 base and the J gene lost 2 bases, with 12 bases spanning the gap. The germline gives CDR1 SGHTA, CDR2 FQGNSA. This CDR3 contains 15 residues. The CDR3: CASSLDLGTAYEQYF. The CDR3 DNA reads as TGTGCCAGCAGCTTAGATTTGGGCACAGCCTACGAGCAGTACTTC.

For the CDR3, the DNA is TGTGCCAGCAGCCCCCAGATAGGGAGCTCCTACAATGAGCAGTTCTTC. Translated: CASSPQIGSSYNEQFF. The J gene is TRBJ2-1, the V gene TRBV7-3; D possibly corresponds to TRBD2 (5 bases). V lost 5 bases to trimming and J lost 0 bases, with 14 bases between them. CDR3 length: 16 amino acids. Germline CDR1 is SGHTA and CDR2 is FQGTGA.

Ten or more counts support this clonotype. The V gene is TRBV9, the J gene TRBJ2-2; TRBD2 aligns across 7 bases. This CDR3 spans 15 amino acids. Looked up from germline, CDR1 is SGDLS and CDR2 is YYNGEE. Germline trimming cut 4 bases from V and 4 bases from J; bases unmatched to any gene: 7. Here the CDR3 DNA reads TGTGCCAGCAGCCGGGGAGCGGGGTCCACCGGGGAGCTGTTTTTT. This encodes CASSRGAGSTGELFF.

Only a few counts were recorded for this clonotype. The chain couples TRBV5-5 to TRBJ1-2; D is possibly TRBD1 (6 bases). This CDR3 contains 15 residues. The V gene lost 5 bases and the J gene lost 6 bases, with 20 bases spanning the gap. Germline loops: CDR1 SGHKS, CDR2 YYEKEE (reference sequence). The CDR3 nucleotides read TGTGCCAGCAGTGGCGGGGACGGGGGCTTTGATGGCTACACCTTC. Amino acid sequence: CASSGGDGGFDGYTF.

This chain links TRBV20-1 with TRBJ1-1, with D maybe TRBD1 (6 bases). This CDR3 is 14 amino acids long. Germline CDR1 and CDR2: DFQATT and SNEGSKA (reference sequence). V was pared by 3 bases and J by 5 bases, with 16 bases between. In DNA, the CDR3 is TGCAGTGCTAGTTATGGGGGGCTTGGTACTGAAGCTTTCTTT. Its protein is CSASYGGLGTEAFF.

The rearrangement links TRBV4-2 to TRBJ2-3; a weak D match, TRBD1 (6 bases). Trimming removed 2 bases at V and 3 bases at J, with 12 bases between. CDR1 and CDR2 (germline): LGHNA, YNFKEQ. CDR3 size: 15 residues. The DNA for the CDR3 is TGTGCCAGCAGCCAACGTAGTAGGGGGACAGATACGCAGTATTTT. Translated, it gives CASSQRSRGTDTQYF.

In this sample, this clonotype turned up many times. The V and J genes are TRBV5-1 and TRBJ1-1, with TRBD1 matching over 7 bases. The CDR3 contains 14 residues. The germline V gene encodes CDR1 SGHRS and CDR2 YFSETQ. J was trimmed by 4 bases and V by 4 bases; bases with no gene match: 7. In DNA, the CDR3 is TGCGCCAGCAGCCAGAGACAGGGCGGCACTGAAGCTTTCTTT. Amino acids: CASSQRQGGTEAFF.

This chain links TRBV9 with TRBJ2-3, with D tentatively TRBD2 (7 bases). Trimming stripped 0 bases from V and 2 bases from J, with 13 bases between. The CDR3 sequence is 16 residues long. The V gene's germline CDR1 is SGDLS and CDR2 YYNGEE. CDR3 DNA sequence: TGTGCCAGCAGCGTAGAGTGGGGGGGCGTCACAGATACGCAGTATTTT. Translation: CASSVEWGGVTDTQYF.